Reported below is one T cell receptor (beta chain). Generated by immunoSEQ multiplex PCR, the TCRdb table keeps only in-frame clones and is missing some. The table includes under 90,000 clones, approximately 90% detected once. Trimming removed 7 bases at V and 4 bases at J, with 13 bases between. This CDR3 has 13 residues. Germline assignment: CDR1 SNHLY and CDR2 FYNNEI. This sample was included in a study of OX40 agonist ivuxolimab in advanced cancers. The chain uses TRBV2 and TRBJ1-2; tentatively, D is TRBD1 (5 bases). This clonotype was sampled from an adult with an advanced solid tumor such as melanoma, head and neck, liver or kidney cancer. Sample: CD4+ or CD8+ T cells sorted from blood, taken in a trial of the OX40 agonist ivuxolimab. CDR3 residues: CASTTGTFYGYTF. The CDR3 DNA reads as TGTGCCAGCACTACCGGGACCTTCTATGGCTACACCTTC.